This entry lists 8 T cell receptor beta chains sequenced from one sample in a study of blood T cell repertoires in COVID-19. Clones were read by immunoSEQ multiplex PCR, and TCRdb kept only the in-frame ones, dropping some. The table has over 85,000 clones, around 74% seen once. Input material: peripheral blood. Receptor source: a woman aged 60-75 years with acute or convalescent COVID-19.

The genes are TRBV5-1 and TRBJ2-2, with TRBD1 as a possible D gene (6 bases). Germline assignment: CDR1 SGHRS and CDR2 YFSETQ. V shed 1 base and J shed 4 bases, with 8 bases lying between them. CDR3 size: 14 residues. In DNA form, the CDR3 reads TGCGCCAGCAGCTTGACAGGGACCACCGGGGAGCTGTTTTTT. Its translation is CASSLTGTTGELFF.

The rearrangement links TRBV12-5 to TRBJ2-5, with D possibly TRBD1 on 6 matching bases. Looked up from germline, CDR1 is LGHNT and CDR2 is FRNRAP. V lost 7 bases and J 5 bases, leaving 17 bases between the germline ends. The CDR3 sequence is 14 residues long. CDR3 protein: CASVSGQLRETQYF. The CDR3, as DNA: TGTGCTAGTGTTTCAGGACAGTTAAGGGAGACCCAGTACTTC.

This chain links TRBV6-4 with TRBJ2-2, with D possibly being TRBD2 (6 bases). This CDR3 has 19 residues. The V end was cut by 4 bases, the J end by 0 bases, with 21 bases between. Germline V gene lookup returns CDR1 MRHNA and CDR2 SNTAGT. The CDR3 DNA reads as TGTGCCAGCAGTGGGTTTCGCGGTGGCGGGGTTACGAACACCGGGGAGCTGTTTTTT. Translated, it gives CASSGFRGGGVTNTGELFF.

This clone was seen once. This chain uses TRBV18 with TRBJ1-2, with a tentative D call TRBD1 (6 bases). Trimming removed 6 bases at V and 4 bases at J, with 15 bases between. This CDR3 is built from 14 residues. Germline loops: CDR1 KGHSH, CDR2 LQKENI. CDR3 nucleotide sequence: TGTGCCAGCTCGCTCGACAGGAGCGGCTATGGCTACACCTTC. Protein sequence: CASSLDRSGYGYTF.

This clone was observed a handful of times. The V call is TRBV20-1, the J call TRBJ1-6, with D possibly being TRBD1 (5 bases). CDR3 length: 15 amino acids. Trimming removed 3 bases from V and 7 bases from J, with 16 bases in between. In germline, CDR1 is DFQATT, CDR2 SNEGSKA (reference sequence). The CDR3 protein is CSASSLGRENSPLHF. CDR3 nucleotides: TGCAGTGCTAGTTCTCTCGGCAGGGAAAATTCACCCCTCCACTTT.

The chain combines TRBV3-1 (or the pseudogene TRBV3-2) with TRBJ2-7; 13 nucleotides agree with TRBD2. The CDR3 totals 16 residues. Germline V lookup: CDR1 LGHDT, CDR2 YNNKEL (reference sequence). The V segment lost 4 bases and the J segment 7 bases; nucleotides outside the gene matches: 10. CDR3 region: CASSPGLAGASGEQYF. In DNA, the CDR3 is TGTGCCAGCAGCCCCGGACTAGCGGGGGCTTCGGGGGAGCAGTACTTC.

This chain joins TRBV28 and TRBJ2-1, with 9 bases fitting TRBD1. The J segment lost 7 bases and the V segment lost 6 bases, leaving 16 bases of the junction unmatched. The CDR3 runs to 17 residues. Germline V gene data show CDR1 as MDHEN and CDR2 as SYDVKM. CDR3 in amino acids: CASSSTGTGRGWNEQFF. In DNA, the CDR3 is TGTGCCAGCAGCTCTACCGGGACAGGGAGGGGGTGGAATGAGCAGTTCTTC. The full variable domain, its missing parts supplied by reference TRBV28 and TRBJ2-1, is DVKVTQSSRYLVKRTGEKVFLECVQDMDHENMFWYRQDPGLGLRLIYFSYDVKMKEKGDIPEGYSVSREKKERFSLILESASTNQTSMYLCASSSTGTGRGWNEQFFGPGTRLTVL.

This clone occurred once. This chain links TRBV18 with TRBJ1-1, with D maybe TRBD1 (5 bases). The V end lost 2 bases, the J end lost 8 bases, and 21 bases lay between the germline ends. This CDR3 spans 16 amino acids. Germline CDR1 and CDR2: KGHSH and LQKENI. CDR3 coding DNA: TGTGCCAGCTCACCAATTCCCCAATCCGGGGGTGGGGAAGCTTTCTTT. This codes for CASSPIPQSGGGEAFF.